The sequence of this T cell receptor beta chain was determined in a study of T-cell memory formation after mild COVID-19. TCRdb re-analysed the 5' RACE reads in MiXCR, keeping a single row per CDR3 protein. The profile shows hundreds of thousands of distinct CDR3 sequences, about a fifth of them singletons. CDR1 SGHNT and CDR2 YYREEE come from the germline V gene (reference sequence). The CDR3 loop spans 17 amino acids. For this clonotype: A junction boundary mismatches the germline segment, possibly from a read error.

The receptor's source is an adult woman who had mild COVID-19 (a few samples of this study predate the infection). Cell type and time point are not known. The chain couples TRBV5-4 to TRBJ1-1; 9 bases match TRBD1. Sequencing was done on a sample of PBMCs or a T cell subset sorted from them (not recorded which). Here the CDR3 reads CTSSLAGQGPMNTEAFF. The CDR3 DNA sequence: TGTACCAGCAGCTTGGCTGGACAGGGGCCAATGAACACTGAAGCTTTCTTT.